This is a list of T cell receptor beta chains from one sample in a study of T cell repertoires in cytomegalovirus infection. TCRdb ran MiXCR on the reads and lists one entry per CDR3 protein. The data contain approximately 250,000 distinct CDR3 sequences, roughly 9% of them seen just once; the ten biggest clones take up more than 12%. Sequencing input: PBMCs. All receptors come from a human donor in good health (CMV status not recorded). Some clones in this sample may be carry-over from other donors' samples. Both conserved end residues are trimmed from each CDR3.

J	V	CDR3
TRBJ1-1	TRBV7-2	ASSPLRASTEAF
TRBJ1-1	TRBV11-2	ASSPPGLGAF
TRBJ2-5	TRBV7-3	ASSTKSTGGNYQETQY
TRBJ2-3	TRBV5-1	ASSLVKGFADTQY
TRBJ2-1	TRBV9	ASSPSGGWNEQF
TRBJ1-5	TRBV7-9	ASSPSTEYSNQPQH
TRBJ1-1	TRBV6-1	ASKPTGRTEAF
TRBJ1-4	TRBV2	ASSEAGQNNEKLF
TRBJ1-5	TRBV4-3	ASSQDQRQPQH
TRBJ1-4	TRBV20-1	SASSHGNEKLF
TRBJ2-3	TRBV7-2	ASSLDTQY
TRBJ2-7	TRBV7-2	ASSLVPGQGGYEQY
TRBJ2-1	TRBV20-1	SARGASGGQEYNEQF
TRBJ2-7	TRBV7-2	ASSFPPAPWQY